Listed below are T cell receptor beta chains from one sample, sequenced in a study of T-cell reconstitution after alpha-beta-depleted transplantation in children. TCRdb reanalysed the PCR reads using MiXCR and keeps one entry per CDR3 protein. The profile shows fewer than 40,000 distinct CDR3 sequences, less than 8.5% of them singletons. The material sequenced was peripheral blood, taken 60 days after TCRalphabeta/CD19-depleted stem cell transplant. These receptors originate from a child under two years old who had a stem cell transplant for acute myeloid leukemia, so the T cells may come from the graft donor. Each CDR3 is given with its conserved first and last residue. The D gene is left open where the match is weak. The size entry is marked missing in some rows and otherwise reads once, few, many or a size class.

>TRBJ2-3|TRBV6-5|15|NA|TRBD2
CASSFTGGATDTQYF
TGTGCCAGCAGTTTCACCGGGGGGGCGACAGATACGCAGTATTTT
>TRBJ2-2|TRBV12-3/TRBV12-4|16|NA|NA
CASTQGRGHLTGELFF
TGTGCCAGCACACAGGGCAGGGGACATCTAACCGGGGAGCTGTTTTTT
>TRBJ1-3|TRBV11-2|12|many|NA
CASTRTADTIYF
TGTGCCAGCACCAGAACAGCGGACACCATATATTTT
>TRBJ2-3|TRBV27|15|many|NA
CASSIYGASTDTQYF
TGTGCCAGCAGTATTTATGGCGCTAGCACAGATACGCAGTATTTT
>TRBJ1-1|TRBV2|15|many|NA
CASSEAATGLTEAFF
TGTGCCAGCAGTGAAGCGGCAACAGGGCTTACTGAAGCTTTCTTT
>TRBJ2-3|TRBV6-2/TRBV6-3|14|many|NA
CASSSGGSTDTQYF
TGTGCCAGCAGCTCCGGGGGCAGCACAGATACGCAGTATTTT
>TRBJ1-4|TRBV20-1|12|many|NA
CSASRGPEKLFF
TGCAGTGCGAGCCGGGGTCCTGAAAAACTGTTTTTT
>TRBJ2-7|TRBV11-2|17|many|TRBD1
CASSDVRAGTASYEQYF
TGTGCCAGCAGCGATGTTCGCGCCGGGACAGCATCCTACGAGCAGTACTTC
>TRBJ2-7|TRBV18|13|many|TRBD2
CASSSGGSYEQYF
TGTGCCAGTTCTAGCGGGGGCTCCTACGAGCAGTACTTC
>TRBJ2-1|TRBV3-1|15|few|NA
CASSQPGLAPNEQFF
TGTGCCAGCAGCCAACCGGGACTTGCCCCCAATGAGCAGTTCTTC
>TRBJ1-2|TRBV11-2|13|NA|NA
CASSLGQDYGYTF
TGTGCCAGCAGCTTAGGGCAGGATTATGGCTACACCTTC
>TRBJ2-3|TRBV2|13|many|NA
CASSYRSGDTQYF
TGTGCCAGCAGCTACCGATCAGGAGATACGCAGTATTTT
>TRBJ2-5|TRBV28|11|many|NA
CASGVRETQYF
TGTGCCAGCGGTGTAAGGGAGACCCAGTACTTC
>TRBJ2-5|TRBV6-5|11|many|NA
CASRGEETQYF
TGTGCCAGCAGGGGGGAGGAGACCCAGTACTTC
>TRBJ1-5|TRBV5-6|15|many|NA
CASSLGVGGNQPQHF
TGTGCCAGCAGCTTGGGTGTAGGGGGAAATCAGCCCCAGCATTTT
>TRBJ1-6|TRBV18|15|many|TRBD1
CASSPSRGDNSPLHF
TGTGCCAGCTCACCGTCCAGGGGGGATAATTCACCCCTCCACTTT
>TRBJ2-3|TRBV10-3|15|many|NA
CAISEGRGRSDTQYF
TGTGCCATCAGTGAGGGACGGGGGAGGTCAGATACGCAGTATTTT
>TRBJ2-2|TRBV20-1|12|many|NA
CSVGLNTGELFF
TGCAGTGTGGGGTTGAACACCGGGGAGCTGTTTTTT
>TRBJ2-2|TRBV6-2/TRBV6-3|15|many|TRBD2
CASSYLAGVTGELFF
TGTGCCAGCAGTTACCTTGCGGGAGTCACCGGGGAGCTGTTTTTT
>TRBJ2-3|TRBV7-8|13|many|TRBD2
CATGRSGRDTQYF
TGTGCCACCGGGAGAAGCGGGAGGGATACGCAGTATTTT
>TRBJ2-5|TRBV5-1|16|many|NA
CASSTVGAVGGETQYF
TGCGCCAGCAGCACCGTGGGGGCGGTCGGAGGGGAGACCCAGTACTTC
>TRBJ2-3|TRBV27|16|many|TRBD1
CASSFINRGRTDTQYF
TGTGCCAGCAGTTTTATCAACAGGGGGCGCACAGATACGCAGTATTTT
>TRBJ1-6|TRBV24-1|14|NA|NA
CATSDTGKNSPLHF
TGTGCCACCAGTGATACAGGGAAGAATTCACCCCTCCACTTT
>TRBJ1-5|TRBV10-3|16|many|TRBD1
CAISEGTGVGNQPQHF
TGTGCCATCAGTGAGGGCACAGGGGTGGGCAATCAGCCCCAGCATTTT
>TRBJ2-1|TRBV12-3/TRBV12-4|14|many|NA
CASSSGTSYNEQFF
TGTGCCAGCAGTTCCGGGACTTCCTACAATGAGCAGTTCTTC
>TRBJ1-3|TRBV6-1|17|many|NA
CASSELKGSLGGNTIYF
TGTGCCAGCAGTGAACTAAAGGGTTCCTTAGGTGGAAACACCATATATTTT
>TRBJ2-1|TRBV28|13|many|NA
CASSSVGWNEQFF
TGTGCCAGCAGTTCAGTCGGGTGGAATGAGCAGTTCTTC
>TRBJ1-1|TRBV11-2|14|many|NA
CASSPRTVNTEAFF
TGTGCCAGCAGCCCCCGGACGGTGAACACTGAAGCTTTCTTT
>TRBJ2-3|TRBV28|16|many|TRBD2
CASSPTSGGSSDTQYF
TGTGCCAGCAGTCCTACTAGCGGGGGGAGCTCAGATACGCAGTATTTT
>TRBJ2-1|TRBV5-1|16|many|NA
CASSAPLVSSYNEQFF
TGCGCCAGCAGCGCCCCCCTCGTGAGCTCCTACAATGAGCAGTTCTTC
>TRBJ2-2|TRBV28|14|many|NA
CASSRDFNTGELFF
TGTGCCAGCAGCCGGGACTTCAACACCGGGGAGCTGTTTTTT
>TRBJ2-5|TRBV27|13|many|NA
CASSPRNQETQYF
TGTGCCAGCAGTCCCCGAAACCAAGAGACCCAGTACTTC
>TRBJ2-3|TRBV18|16|many|TRBD1
CASSPDRVLLLDTQYF
TGTGCCAGCTCACCGGACAGGGTGCTTTTGCTGGATACGCAGTATTTT
>TRBJ2-3|TRBV7-2|14|many|NA
CASSLAVPADTQYF
TGTGCCAGCAGCTTAGCGGTACCAGCAGATACGCAGTATTTT
>TRBJ2-5|TRBV7-9|13|many|NA
CASRRRDVETQYF
TGTGCCAGCAGAAGACGGGACGTCGAGACCCAGTACTTC
>TRBJ2-7|TRBV4-3|17|few|TRBD1
CASSQGRTGPFSYEQYF
TGCGCCAGCAGCCAAGGCCGGACAGGGCCCTTCTCCTACGAGCAGTACTTC
>TRBJ2-5|TRBV30|11|many|NA
CAWSPQGNQYF
TGTGCCTGGAGTCCACAAGGAAACCAGTACTTC
>TRBJ2-7|TRBV27|12|many|TRBD2
CASSYSGGEQYF
TGTGCCAGCAGTTATAGCGGGGGGGAGCAGTACTTC
>TRBJ2-5|TRBV10-3|14|many|NA
CAISGRRDQETQYF
TGTGCCATCAGTGGGCGCAGGGACCAAGAGACCCAGTACTTC
>TRBJ2-2|TRBV4-3|17|many|NA
CASSQEDDPRDTGELFF
TGCGCCAGCAGCCAAGAGGACGATCCGAGGGACACCGGGGAGCTGTTTTTT
>TRBJ1-5|TRBV24-1|14|many|NA
CATSDLTAYQPQHF
TGTGCCACCAGTGATTTGACAGCTTATCAGCCCCAGCATTTT
>TRBJ2-7|TRBV27|13|few|NA
CASSIGLHYEQYF
TGTGCCAGCAGTATAGGACTCCACTACGAGCAGTACTTC